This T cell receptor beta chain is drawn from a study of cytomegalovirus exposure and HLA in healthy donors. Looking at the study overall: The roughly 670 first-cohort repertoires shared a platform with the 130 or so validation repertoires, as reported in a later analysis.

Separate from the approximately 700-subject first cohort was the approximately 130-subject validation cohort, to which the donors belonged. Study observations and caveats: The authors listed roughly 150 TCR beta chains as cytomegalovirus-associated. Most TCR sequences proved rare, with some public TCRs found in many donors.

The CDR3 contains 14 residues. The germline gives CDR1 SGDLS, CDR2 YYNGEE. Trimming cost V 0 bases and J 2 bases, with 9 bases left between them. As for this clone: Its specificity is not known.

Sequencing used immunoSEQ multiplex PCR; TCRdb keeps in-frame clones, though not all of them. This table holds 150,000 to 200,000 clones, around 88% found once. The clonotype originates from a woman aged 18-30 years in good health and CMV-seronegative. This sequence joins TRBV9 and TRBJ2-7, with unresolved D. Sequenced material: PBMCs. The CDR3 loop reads CASSVEARTYEQYF. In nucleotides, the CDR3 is TGTGCCAGCAGCGTAGAGGCTAGAACCTACGAGCAGTACTTC. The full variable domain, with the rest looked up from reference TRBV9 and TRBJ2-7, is DSGVTQTPKHLITATGQRVTLRCSPRSGDLSVYWYQQSLDQGLQFLIQYYNGEERAKGNILERFSAQQFPDLHSELNLSSLELGDSALYFCASSVEARTYEQYFGPGTRLTVT.